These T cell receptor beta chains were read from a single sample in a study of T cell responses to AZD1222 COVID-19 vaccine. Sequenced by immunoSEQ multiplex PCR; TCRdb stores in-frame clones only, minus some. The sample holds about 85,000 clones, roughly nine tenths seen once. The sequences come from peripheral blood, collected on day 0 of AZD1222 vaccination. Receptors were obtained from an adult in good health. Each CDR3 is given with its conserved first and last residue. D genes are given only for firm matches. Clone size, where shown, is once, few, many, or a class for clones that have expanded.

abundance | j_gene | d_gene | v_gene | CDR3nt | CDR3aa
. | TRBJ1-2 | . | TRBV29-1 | TGCAGCGTTGAGGCAAGCCCTGTCTATGGCTACACCTTC | CSVEASPVYGYTF
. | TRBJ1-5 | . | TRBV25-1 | TGTGCCAGCAGTGTATCAAGCAATCAGCCCCAGCATTTT | CASSVSSNQPQHF
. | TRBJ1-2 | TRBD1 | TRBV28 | TGTGCCAGCACAAGACCGGGACAGGGGGTCGATGGCTACACCTTC | CASTRPGQGVDGYTF
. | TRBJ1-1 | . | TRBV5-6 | TGTGCCAGCAGCTTGGCGGGGCGGAACACTGAAGCTTTCTTT | CASSLAGRNTEAFF
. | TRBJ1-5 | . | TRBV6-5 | TGTGCCAGCAGTCCACGCGAGGGCAATCAGCCCCAGCATTTT | CASSPREGNQPQHF
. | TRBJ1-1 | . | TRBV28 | TGTGCCAGCAGTTTAGGGGGGGGCACTGAAGCTTTCTTT | CASSLGGGTEAFF
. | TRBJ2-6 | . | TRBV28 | TGTGCCAGCAGTTTGTCGCAGTCCTCTGGGGCCAACGTCCTGACTTTC | CASSLSQSSGANVLTF
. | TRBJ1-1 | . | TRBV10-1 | TGCGCCAGCAGTGAGTCGGGACCGACCGAAGCTTTCTTT | CASSESGPTEAFF
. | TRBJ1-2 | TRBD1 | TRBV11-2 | TGTGCCAGCAGCTTAAGTCAGACAGGGCTCTATGGCTACACCTTC | CASSLSQTGLYGYTF
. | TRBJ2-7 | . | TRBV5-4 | TGTGCTTCGCATAAAGCCGGGGGTGGCTACGAGCAGTACTTC | CASHKAGGGYEQYF
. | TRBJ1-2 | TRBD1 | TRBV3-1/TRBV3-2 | TGTGCCAGCAGCCAAGATCGTCTACGGGGGACAGGGCGAGGCTACACCTTC | CASSQDRLRGTGRGYTF
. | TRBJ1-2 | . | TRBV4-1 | TGCGCCAGCAGCCAAGATCGGGGGGAGACTCTAAAATTTAACTATGGCTACACCTTC | CASSQDRGETLKFNYGYTF
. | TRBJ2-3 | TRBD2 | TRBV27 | TGTGCCAGCAGTTTATCGAGAGCGGGAGGCACAGATACGCAGTATTTT | CASSLSRAGGTDTQYF
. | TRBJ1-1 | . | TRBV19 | TGTGCCAGTAGTACTCTCCCGTCCCCCCCGAACACTGAAGCTTTCTTT | CASSTLPSPPNTEAFF
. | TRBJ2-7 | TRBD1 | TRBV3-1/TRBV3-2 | TGTGCCAGCAGCCAAGGGACAGGTGAAATCTACGAGCAGTACTTC | CASSQGTGEIYEQYF
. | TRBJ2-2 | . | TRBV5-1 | TGCGCCAGCAGCTTGGGAGGTGACACCGGGGAGCTGTTTTTT | CASSLGGDTGELFF
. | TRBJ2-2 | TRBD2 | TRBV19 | TGTGCCAGTAGTATGGGACTAGCGGGAGTCGGGGAGCTGTTTTTT | CASSMGLAGVGELFF
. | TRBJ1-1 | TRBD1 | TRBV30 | TGTGCCTGGAACCACCCGGACAGGGGTCAGAACACTGAAGCTTTCTTT | CAWNHPDRGQNTEAFF
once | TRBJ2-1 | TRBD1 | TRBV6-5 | TGTGCCAGCAAGGGGACAGGGGCCCTTGGCAATGAGCAGTTCTTC | CASKGTGALGNEQFF
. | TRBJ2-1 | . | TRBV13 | TGTGCCAGCAGCTTCCAGGGTAGCACCTACAATGAGCAGTTCTTC | CASSFQGSTYNEQFF
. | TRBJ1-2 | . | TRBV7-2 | TGTGCCAGCAGCTTAAATCAGAATGGCTACACCTTC | CASSLNQNGYTF
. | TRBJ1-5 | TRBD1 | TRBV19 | TGTGCCAGTAGTCCAAGGACAGGGGGCCCTGGTCAGCCCCAGCATTTT | CASSPRTGGPGQPQHF
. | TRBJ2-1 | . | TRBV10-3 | TGTGCCATCAGTGAGTCGGTTTTCCGCGGGAATGAGCAGTTCTTC | CAISESVFRGNEQFF
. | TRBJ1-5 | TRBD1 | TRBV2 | TGTGCCAGCAGTCCGGGACAGGGTAATCAGCCCCAGCATTTT | CASSPGQGNQPQHF
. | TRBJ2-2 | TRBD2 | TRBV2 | TGTGCCAGCACTATCACAACGGGGACTAGCGGGAGCGGGGAGCTGTTTTTT | CASTITTGTSGSGELFF
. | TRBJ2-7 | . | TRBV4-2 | TGTGCCAGCAGCCAAGATGGGCGGCAATCCTACGAGCAGTACTTC | CASSQDGRQSYEQYF
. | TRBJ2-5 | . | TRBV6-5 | TGTGCCAGCAGTTACTCGAGGATAGGGGGGGAGACCCAGTACTTC | CASSYSRIGGETQYF
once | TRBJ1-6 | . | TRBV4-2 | TGTGCCAGCAGCCAAGATTTGCAGAATTCACCCCTCCACTTT | CASSQDLQNSPLHF
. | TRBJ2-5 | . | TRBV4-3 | TGCGCCAGCAGCCAAGTAGGATGGGAAGAGACCCAGTACTTC | CASSQVGWEETQYF
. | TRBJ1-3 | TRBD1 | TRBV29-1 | TGCAGCGTTCATGACAGGGGCGATGGAAACACCATATATTTT | CSVHDRGDGNTIYF
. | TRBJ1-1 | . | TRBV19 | TGTGCCAGTAGTCATTTGAACACTGAAGCTTTCTTT | CASSHLNTEAFF
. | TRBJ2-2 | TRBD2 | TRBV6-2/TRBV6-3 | TGTGCCAGCAGTTACGTGGGACTAGCCGCCGGGGAGCTGTTTTTT | CASSYVGLAAGELFF
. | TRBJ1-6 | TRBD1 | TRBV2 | TGTGCCAGCAGCCTGACAGGGGTGAATTCACCCCTCCACTTT | CASSLTGVNSPLHF
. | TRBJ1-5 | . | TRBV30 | TGTGCCTGGGGGGGACCGAGTAGCAATCAGCCCCAGCATTTT | CAWGGPSSNQPQHF
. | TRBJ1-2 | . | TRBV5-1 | TGCGCCAGCAGCTTGTCAGGAGGTGGTGGCTACACCTTC | CASSLSGGGGYTF
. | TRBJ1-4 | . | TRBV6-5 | TGTGCCAGCAGCCTATTGGGAGAGAATGAAAAACTGTTTTTT | CASSLLGENEKLFF
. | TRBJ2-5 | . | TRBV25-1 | TGTGCCAGCAGTGAATGGGGTGGGGGAGAGACCCAGTACTTC | CASSEWGGGETQYF
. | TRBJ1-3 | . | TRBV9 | TGTGCCAGCAGCGTAGATGGGATCTTTGGAAACACCATATATTTT | CASSVDGIFGNTIYF
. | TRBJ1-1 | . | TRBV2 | TGTGCCAGCAGTGAAAGGCAAAACACTGAAGCTTTCTTT | CASSERQNTEAFF
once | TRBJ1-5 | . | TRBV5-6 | TGTGCCAGCAGCTTGGGGGGCCCGGGAAGCAATCAGCCCCAGCATTTT | CASSLGGPGSNQPQHF
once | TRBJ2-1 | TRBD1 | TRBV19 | TGTGCCAGTAGCCAGGGACAGGGGGATATTATCAATGAGCAGTTCTTC | CASSQGQGDIINEQFF
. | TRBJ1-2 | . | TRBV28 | TGTGCCAGCAGGTCGGGGGGGTCTGACTATGGCTACACCTTC | CASRSGGSDYGYTF
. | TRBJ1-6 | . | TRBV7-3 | TGTGCCAGCAGCTACACGGCGTCGCAGGGACGTAATTCACCCCTCCACTTT | CASSYTASQGRNSPLHF
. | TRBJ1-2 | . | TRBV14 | TGTGCCAGCAGACAAACACCCTACTATGGCTACACCTTC | CASRQTPYYGYTF
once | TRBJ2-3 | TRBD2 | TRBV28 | TGTGCCAGCAGTTCCGGGACTAGCATAGGCACAGATACGCAGTATTTT | CASSSGTSIGTDTQYF
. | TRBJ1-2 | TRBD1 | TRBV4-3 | TGCGCCAGCAGCCAAGGTTCGGGACAGGGCGCTAACTATGGCTACACCTTC | CASSQGSGQGANYGYTF
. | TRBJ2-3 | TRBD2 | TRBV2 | TGTGCCAGCAGGACGGGGGGGACAGATACGCAGTATTTT | CASRTGGTDTQYF
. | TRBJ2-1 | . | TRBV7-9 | TGTGCCAGCAGCCGGACTCTCGGGGAGCAGTTCTTC | CASSRTLGEQFF
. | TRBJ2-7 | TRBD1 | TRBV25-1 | TGTGCCAGCAGGAGACCGGGACAGGGGAGTGAGCAGTACTTC | CASRRPGQGSEQYF
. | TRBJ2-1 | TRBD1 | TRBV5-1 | TGCGCCAGCAGCCCCGGGACAGGGGGTCGGGTACTCGCCAATGAGCAGTTCTTC | CASSPGTGGRVLANEQFF
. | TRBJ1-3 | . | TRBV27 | TGTGCCAGCAGACCAAGTAAGCGTGGAAACACCATATATTTT | CASRPSKRGNTIYF
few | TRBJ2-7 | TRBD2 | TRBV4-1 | TGCGCCAGCAGCCAAGATCTAGCGGGAGGGACAAAGCAGTACTTC | CASSQDLAGGTKQYF
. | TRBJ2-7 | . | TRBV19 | TGTGCCAGTAGTATAGACGCCAGCTCCTACGAGCAGTACTTC | CASSIDASSYEQYF
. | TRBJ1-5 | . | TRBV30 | TGTGCCTGGAGTGGGCTTAGCCGAGCGAGTCAGCCCCAGCATTTT | CAWSGLSRASQPQHF
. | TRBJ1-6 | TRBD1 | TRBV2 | TGTGCCAGCAGGACTTGGACAGGCTATAATTCACCCCTCCACTTT | CASRTWTGYNSPLHF
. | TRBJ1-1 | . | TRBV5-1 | TGCGCCAGCAGCTTGGCATCCAACACTGAAGCTTTCTTT | CASSLASNTEAFF
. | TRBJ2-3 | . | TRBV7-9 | TGTGCCAGCAGCTTGTACCTTACACAAGGCGCAGATACGCAGTATTTT | CASSLYLTQGADTQYF
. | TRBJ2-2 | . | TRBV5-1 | TGCGCCAGCAGCTTGGGGGTGTCAGGGGTGAACACCGGGGAGCTGTTTTTT | CASSLGVSGVNTGELFF
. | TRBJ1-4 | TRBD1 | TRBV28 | TGTGCCAGCAGGAAACAGGGGGGATACGAAAAACTGTTTTTT | CASRKQGGYEKLFF